Following are 24 T cell receptor beta chains from one sample sequenced in a study of monozygotic twins with inflammatory bowel disease. TCRdb re-called the 5' RACE reads and gives one entry per CDR3 protein, without DNA. This sample's table reports a few hundred thousand distinct CDR3 sequences. Sequencing was performed on blood. The receptor source for this set is a human donor with ulcerative colitis or Crohn's disease, or a healthy co-twin of an affected twin (not recorded which).

The chain recombines TRBV7-2 with TRBJ1-1. The CDR3 is made up of 14 amino acids. CDR1 and CDR2 (germline): SGHTA, FQGNSA. CDR3 loop: CASSARRAPTEAFF.

The chain is built from TRBV7-2 and TRBJ1-4; as DNA is missing, the TRBD1 call by TCRdb cannot be tested. Germline-derived CDR1 and CDR2 are SGHTA and FQGNSA. The CDR3 totals 15 residues. This CDR3 is CASSPRTGNYEKLFF.

The gene calls are TRBV6-1 and TRBJ1-5; TCRdb indicates TRBD1, and absent DNA this call remains unverified. The germline V gene encodes CDR1 MNHNS and CDR2 SASEGT. The CDR3 has 15 residues. CDR3 amino acids: CACGTGGVSNQPQHF.

The V gene is TRBV12-3 or TRBV12-4, the J gene TRBJ1-5; TCRdb's D gene call, TRBD1, goes unchecked for lack of DNA. The CDR3 has 17 residues. The CDR3 sequence is CASSSLRRGAWNQPQHF.

This rearrangement joins TRBV6-5 to TRBJ1-1. The CDR3 covers 13 residues. Germline loops: CDR1 MNHEY, CDR2 SVGAGI. CDR3 in amino acids: CASTTDGNTEAFF.

The V and J genes are TRBV6-2 or TRBV6-3 and TRBJ2-7; TCRdb picks TRBD2, but there is no DNA to check that call. The length of the CDR3 is 12 residues. Germline CDR1 reads MNHEY; CDR2 reads SVGEGT. Here the CDR3 reads CATTDYSYEQYF.

V is TRBV12-3 or TRBV12-4 and J is TRBJ1-3. The length of the CDR3 is 13 residues. Here the CDR3 reads CASSLPPGNTIYF.

This chain joins TRBV19 and TRBJ1-5. The CDR3 spans 13 residues. Germline CDR1 LNHDA, CDR2 SQIVND (reference sequence). The chain's CDR3 is CASSRREGQPQHF.

CDR3 residues: CASSARTSGVGRDTQYF. The V call is TRBV7-8, the J call TRBJ2-3; lacking DNA, the TRBD2 call made by TCRdb goes unchecked. The germline V gene encodes CDR1 SGHVS and CDR2 FQNEAQ. The CDR3 sequence is 17 residues long.

The J gene is TRBJ2-2, the V gene TRBV9; TCRdb calls TRBD2, which cannot be checked without DNA. CDR1 is SGDLS and CDR2 is YYNGEE in the germline V gene. The CDR3 consists of 15 residues. CDR3 loop: CASSVGGKNTGELFF. Using reference TRBV9 and TRBJ2-2 for the parts outside the CDR3, the full variable domain is DSGVTQTPKHLITATGQRVTLRCSPRSGDLSVYWYQQSLDQGLQFLIQYYNGEERAKGNILERFSAQQFPDLHSELNLSSLELGDSALYFCASSVGGKNTGELFFGEGSRLTVL.

This rearrangement joins TRBV28 to TRBJ2-7; TCRdb's D call, TRBD1, is unchecked because there is no DNA. This CDR3 spans 14 amino acids. CDR1 and CDR2 from the germline V gene are MDHEN and SYDVKM. CDR3: CASRDRQGHYEQYF.

The chain combines TRBV4-3 with TRBJ1-1. The CDR3 loop spans 14 amino acids. CDR1 is LGHNA, CDR2 YSLEER, per germline. CDR3 in amino acids: CASSQGLMNTEAFF.

This chain links TRBV30 with TRBJ2-7; TCRdb's D gene call, TRBD1, goes unchecked for lack of DNA. This CDR3 region has 13 residues. The germline gives CDR1 GTSNPN, CDR2 SVGIG (reference sequence). Here the CDR3 reads CAWGPGTNYEQYF.

The chain uses TRBV2 and TRBJ2-3; the D call of TRBD1 rests on TCRdb alone, since no DNA is present to check it. The length of the CDR3 is 13 residues. The germline V gene has CDR1 SNHLY and CDR2 FYNNEI. The CDR3 here is CAGRDSGTDTQYF.

This chain joins TRBV28 and TRBJ2-1; TCRdb's D call of TRBD1 is untestable without DNA. Germline values: CDR1 MDHEN, CDR2 SYDVKM. This CDR3 has 16 amino acids. The CDR3 loop reads CASSFLGTGGNLEQFF.

This rearrangement joins TRBV29-1 to TRBJ2-7; TCRdb's D gene call, TRBD1, goes unchecked for lack of DNA. The V gene's germline CDR1 is SQVTM and CDR2 ANQGSEA. This CDR3 contains 14 residues. The CDR3 loop reads CSVMEPGTVYEQYF.

The V call is TRBV12-3 or TRBV12-4, the J call TRBJ1-4; TCRdb's assignment of TRBD1 cannot be checked, as there is no DNA. The CDR3 is made up of 15 amino acids. CDR3 amino acids: CASSLDRRANEKLFF.

The chain has TRBV3-1 and TRBJ1-2; TCRdb's D call, TRBD1, is unchecked because there is no DNA. Per the germline V gene, CDR1 is LGHDT and CDR2 is YNNKEL (reference sequence). The CDR3 runs 13 residues. The CDR3: CASRKGQGYGYTF.

The CDR3 loop reads CASSSRQGAGFGELFF. The gene calls are TRBV7-3 and TRBJ2-2; as DNA is missing, the TRBD1 call by TCRdb cannot be tested. The V gene's germline CDR1 is SGHTA and CDR2 FQGTGA. The CDR3 totals 16 residues.

The V call is TRBV5-1, the J call TRBJ2-2; TCRdb selects TRBD1, and the lack of DNA leaves this call unchecked. The germline gives CDR1 SGHRS, CDR2 YFSETQ. This CDR3 comprises 16 residues. Here the CDR3 reads CASSLRGDLDTGELFF.

This sequence joins TRBV7-2 and TRBJ1-1. The CDR3 loop spans 16 amino acids. In germline, CDR1 is SGHTA, CDR2 FQGNSA. The CDR3 here is CASSSLGRGLNTEAFF.

The chain joins TRBV5-6 to TRBJ1-2. The CDR3 is 13 amino acids. CDR1 and CDR2 (germline): SGHDT, YYEEEE. CDR3 loop: CASSLAQNYGYTF.

This chain uses TRBV29-1 with TRBJ2-7; TCRdb's D call of TRBD1 is untestable without DNA. This CDR3 spans 11 amino acids. Germline loops: CDR1 SQVTM, CDR2 ANQGSEA. CDR3 protein: CSAERGLEQYF.

J is TRBJ2-7 and V is TRBV7-2; the TCRdb D gene call, TRBD1, has no DNA to confirm it. The CDR3 has 14 amino acids. The V gene's germline CDR1 is SGHTA and CDR2 FQGNSA. The CDR3 is CASSLAKGTYEQYF.